This TCR beta chain was identified in a study of T cell responses to AZD1222 COVID-19 vaccine. Study as a whole: Doses given second, at about 4 or about 12 weeks, were pooled.

The method was immunoSEQ multiplex PCR; TCRdb's version includes in-frame clones alone and lacks a portion of them. The repertoire holds about 130,000 clones, with about 87% as singletons. For this clone: Antigen: not known.

Study observations and caveats: Scientists sampled the repertoires only once the peak T cell response had passed. Compared with day 0, the breadth and depth of the Spike-specific TCR repertoire rose significantly after two doses of AZD1222. Only 5 to 7 AZD1222 recipients tested seropositive at baseline.

This CDR3 has 15 amino acids. Germline V gene lookup returns CDR1 LNHDA and CDR2 SQIVND (reference sequence). V shed 9 bases and J 4 bases; nucleotides not matched to a gene: 10. Material: peripheral blood, obtained on day 0 of AZD1222 vaccination. This chain joins TRBV19 and TRBJ2-2; 8 bases are shared with TRBD1. This TCR came from an adult in good health. The DNA of the CDR3 is TGTGCCAGCCAGCGAACAGGGGGACCCACCGGGGAGCTGTTTTTT. This sequence encodes CASQRTGGPTGELFF.